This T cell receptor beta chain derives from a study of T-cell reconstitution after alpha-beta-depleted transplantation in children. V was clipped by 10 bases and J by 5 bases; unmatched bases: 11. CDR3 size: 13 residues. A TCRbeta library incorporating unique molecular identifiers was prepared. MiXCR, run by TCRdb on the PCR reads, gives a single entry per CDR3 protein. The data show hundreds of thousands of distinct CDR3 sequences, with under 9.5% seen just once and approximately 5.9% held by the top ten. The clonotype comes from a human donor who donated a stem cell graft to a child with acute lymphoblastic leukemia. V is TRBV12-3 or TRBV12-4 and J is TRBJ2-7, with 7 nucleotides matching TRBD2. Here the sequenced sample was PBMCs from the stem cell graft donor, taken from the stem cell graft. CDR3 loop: CATARTGGNEQYF. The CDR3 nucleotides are TGTGCCACCGCTCGAACGGGGGGAAACGAGCAGTACTTC.